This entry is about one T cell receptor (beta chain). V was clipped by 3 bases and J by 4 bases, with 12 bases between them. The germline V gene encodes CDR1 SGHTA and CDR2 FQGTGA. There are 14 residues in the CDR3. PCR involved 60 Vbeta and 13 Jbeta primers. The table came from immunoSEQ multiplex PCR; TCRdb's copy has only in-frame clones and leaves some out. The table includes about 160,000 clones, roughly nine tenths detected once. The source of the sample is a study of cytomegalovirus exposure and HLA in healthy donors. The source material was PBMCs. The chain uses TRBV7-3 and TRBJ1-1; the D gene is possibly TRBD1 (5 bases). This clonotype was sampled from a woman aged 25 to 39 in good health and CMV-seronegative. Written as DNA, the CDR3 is TGTGCCAGCAGCTTCCAGGGCGCGGTCACTGAAGCTTTCTTT. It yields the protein CASSFQGAVTEAFF.